The 28 T cell receptor beta chains presented below share a single source sample, sequenced in a study of T cell repertoires in cytomegalovirus infection. These receptors lack a known antigen. TCRdb used MiXCR to reprocess the reads, holding one entry per CDR3 protein. The repertoire holds hundreds of thousands of distinct CDR3 sequences, with approximately 30% as singletons. The sequenced sample was cultured CD8+ T cells from PBMCs, obtained from culture after CMV antigen stimulation. These receptors came from a human donor in good health (CMV status not recorded). Some clones in this sample may be carry-over from other donors' samples.

The gene calls are TRBV27 and TRBJ2-1; 12 bases line up with TRBD2. Germline CDR1 MNHEY, CDR2 SMNVEV (reference sequence). The CDR3 extends over 15 amino acids. With 5 bases clipped from V and 8 bases from J, the junction kept 7 bases outside the gene matches. The CDR3 spells CASSITSGGTHEQFF. In DNA form, the CDR3 reads TGTGCCAGCAGTATCACTAGCGGGGGGACGCATGAGCAGTTCTTC.

This clonotype has just a few counts. The gene calls are TRBV6-6 and TRBJ1-2; D remains ambiguous. Germline V gene data show CDR1 as MNHNY and CDR2 as SVGAGI (reference sequence). The V and J ends lost 7 bases and 1 base respectively, with 10 bases between them. This CDR3 is 13 amino acids long. The CDR3 here is CASKPLDNYGYTF. CDR3 in DNA: TGTGCCAGCAAGCCCTTGGATAACTATGGCTACACCTTC.

The chain combines TRBV19 with TRBJ2-5; 13 positions match TRBD2. There are 17 residues in the CDR3. Losses at the gene ends were 5 bases for V and 2 bases for J; bases not matched to a gene: 8. Germline CDR1 LNHDA, CDR2 SQIVND (reference sequence). This CDR3 reads CASSVTGLAGAQETQYF. CDR3 nucleotide sequence: TGTGCCAGTAGTGTCACCGGACTAGCGGGGGCTCAAGAGACCCAGTACTTC.

The rearrangement joins TRBV10-2 to TRBJ2-7; a weak D match, TRBD1 (6 bases). V lost 4 bases and J lost 11, with 12 bases in between. The CDR3 length is 11 residues. The V gene's germline CDR1 is WSHSY and CDR2 SAAADI. The CDR3: CASSGGGEEYF. DNA of the CDR3: TGCGCCAGCAGTGGAGGGGGAGAGGAGTACTTC.

This clonotype has more than one count but fewer than ten. V is TRBV6-1 and J is TRBJ2-1; 7 bases align to TRBD1. The junction had 6 bases not matched to a gene; V was cut back by 0 bases and J by 4 bases. From germline, CDR1 is MNHNS and CDR2 SASEGT. The CDR3 is 16 residues long. The CDR3 DNA reads as TGTGCCAGCAGTGAAGCGGGCTGGACAGGTTACAATGAGCAGTTCTTC. This encodes CASSEAGWTGYNEQFF.

This clonotype was counted between two and nine times. This rearrangement joins TRBV7-8 to TRBJ2-1; maybe TRBD1 (6 bases). V was pared by 3 bases and J by 2 bases, with 11 bases between. This CDR3 is built from 15 residues. CDR1 is SGHVS and CDR2 is FQNEAQ in the germline V gene. The CDR3 loop reads CASSLGAGPYNEQFF. The CDR3 region has the DNA TGTGCCAGCAGCTTGGGGGCAGGGCCCTACAATGAGCAGTTCTTC.

V and J are TRBV3-1 and TRBJ1-2; a possible D gene is TRBD1 (6 bases). Trimming left V 4 bases short and J 3 bases short, with 27 bases between. Germline V gives CDR1 LGHDT, CDR2 YNNKEL (reference sequence). The CDR3 length is 19 residues. CDR3 region: CASSLKRGQGPRDDYGYTF. The CDR3 region has the DNA TGTGCCAGCAGCCTCAAGCGGGGGCAGGGGCCCCGAGATGACTATGGCTACACCTTC. Supplemented by reference TRBV3-1 and TRBJ1-2, the full variable domain reads DTAVSQTPKYLVTQMGNDKSIKCEQNLGHDTMYWYKQDSKKFLKIMFSYNNKELIINETVPNRFSPKSPDKAHLNLHINSLELGDSAVYFCASSLKRGQGPRDDYGYTFGSGTRLTVV.

The chain combines TRBV6-1 with TRBJ1-4, with TRBD1 matching 8 bases. V shed 6 bases, J shed 2 bases, and the junction held 2 bases outside the gene matches. Germline V gene lookup returns CDR1 MNHNS and CDR2 SASEGT. CDR3 size: 14 residues. The CDR3 loop reads CASSSGGTNEKLFF. For the CDR3, the DNA is TGTGCCAGCAGCTCAGGGGGCACTAATGAAAAACTGTTTTTT.

A few counts support this clonotype. CDR3 residues: CASSQVQGEGEQFF. CDR3 DNA: TGCGCCAGCAGCCAAGTACAGGGAGAGGGTGAGCAGTTCTTC. This sequence joins TRBV4-3 and TRBJ2-1; possible D gene TRBD1, 6 bases. Germline CDR1 and CDR2: LGHNA and YSLEER. With 1 base removed from V and 9 bases from J, the gap between germline ends came to 13 bases. The CDR3 consists of 14 residues.

The sample holds a few counts of this clonotype. The V call is TRBV27, the J call TRBJ2-3, with TRBD2 matching over 7 bases. The CDR3 length is 14 residues. J gave up 2 bases and V 8 bases, and 7 bases lay outside the gene matches. Per germline, CDR1 MNHEY and CDR2 SMNVEV (reference sequence). The CDR3 DNA follows: TGTGCCAGCGGGTCGCTAGCGGACACAGATACGCAGTATTTT. This encodes CASGSLADTDTQYF.

This clonotype was counted a few times. V and J are TRBV20-1 and TRBJ1-1; TRBD1 matches 12 bases. The CDR3 has 13 amino acids. V lost 3 bases to trimming and J lost 8 bases; unmatched junction nucleotides: 4. Germline lookup yields CDR1 DFQATT and CDR2 SNEGSKA (reference sequence). CDR3 sequence: CSASGDRGPEAFF. As DNA, the CDR3 is TGCAGTGCTAGTGGGGACAGGGGGCCCGAAGCTTTCTTT.

The rearrangement uses TRBV7-3 and TRBJ1-5; D is uncertain. V lost 5 bases, J lost 3 bases, and 8 bases lay in between. The CDR3 spans 13 residues. In germline, CDR1 is SGHTA, CDR2 FQGTGA. The CDR3 DNA reads as TGTGCCAGCAGCCGTGATGACAATCAGCCCCAGCATTTT. Translating gives CASSRDDNQPQHF.

This chain links TRBV27 with TRBJ1-5, with D unclear. The CDR3 is 13 amino acids. Germline V gene lookup returns CDR1 MNHEY and CDR2 SMNVEV (reference sequence). Trimming removed 4 bases at V and 6 bases at J, with 10 bases between. The CDR3 spells CASSSRGSQPQHF. Here the CDR3 DNA reads TGTGCCAGCAGTTCGCGGGGTAGTCAGCCCCAGCATTTT.

This clonotype was seen a handful of times. This chain joins TRBV6-5 and TRBJ1-2; D possibly corresponds to TRBD1 (5 bases). In germline, CDR1 is MNHEY, CDR2 SVGAGI. The CDR3 consists of 12 residues. The V and J ends lost 0 bases and 8 bases respectively, with 7 bases between them. The CDR3 nucleotides are TGTGCCAGCAGTTACTCGGGGGTCGGCTACACCTTC. It is translated as CASSYSGVGYTF.

In this sample, this clonotype turned up a few times. The chain joins TRBV12-3 or TRBV12-4 to TRBJ2-1; TRBD1 aligns across 10 bases. The ends lost 2 bases at V and 6 bases at J; junction bases unmatched: 4. This CDR3 region has 15 residues. The CDR3 loop is CASSLQDRGVNEQFF. The CDR3 coding sequence is TGTGCCAGCAGTTTACAGGACAGGGGGGTCAATGAGCAGTTCTTC.

The rearrangement uses TRBV6-1 and TRBJ1-1, with TRBD1 identical over 10 bases. This CDR3 has 17 residues. V was pared by 7 bases and J by 4 bases, with 15 bases of the junction left unmatched. Looked up from germline, CDR1 is MNHNS and CDR2 is SASEGT. DNA for the CDR3: TGTGCCAGCAACCAACAAGCGTACGGACAGGGGGGCACTGAAGCTTTCTTT. Translated, it gives CASNQQAYGQGGTEAFF.

The chain recombines TRBV28 with TRBJ1-2, with D maybe TRBD1 (6 bases). The germline gives CDR1 MDHEN, CDR2 SYDVKM. V dropped 2 bases and J dropped 3 bases, with 19 bases sitting between them. This CDR3 region has 17 residues. CDR3 in DNA: TGTGCCAGCAGTTTACCTACTTACAGTTCAGGGGACTATGGCTACACCTTC. The encoded protein is CASSLPTYSSGDYGYTF.

The chain joins TRBV20-1 to TRBJ2-2; D is uncertain. Germline CDR1 is DFQATT and CDR2 is SNEGSKA (reference sequence). With 3 bases removed from V and 1 base from J, the gap between germline ends came to 9 bases. This CDR3 contains 14 residues. The CDR3 loop is CSASEEVNTGELFF. DNA of the CDR3: TGCAGTGCTAGTGAAGAGGTGAACACCGGGGAGCTGTTTTTT.

V gene TRBV27 combines with J gene TRBJ2-7; 9 nucleotides line up with TRBD2. The CDR3 covers 18 residues. The junction had 22 bases not matched to a gene; V was cut back by 7 bases and J by 6 bases. The germline CDR1 and CDR2 sequences are MNHEY and SMNVEV (reference sequence). Written as DNA, the CDR3 is TGTGCCAGCACTCCTAGGTGGCAGCGGGGGGTGAGGACAAGCGAGCAGTACTTC. Translating gives CASTPRWQRGVRTSEQYF.

V gene TRBV6-1 combines with J gene TRBJ2-7, with TRBD1 as a possible D gene (6 bases). Germline V gene sequence: CDR1 MNHNS, CDR2 SASEGT. Trimming removed 5 bases at V and 6 bases at J, with 8 bases between. This CDR3 has 11 amino acids. This CDR3 is CASSHRAEQYV. The CDR3 region has the DNA TGTGCCAGCAGTCACAGGGCCGAGCAGTACGTC.

The rearrangement links TRBV14 to TRBJ1-2, with TRBD1 matching 8 bases. CDR1 is SGHDN and CDR2 is FVKESK in the germline V gene. V trimming: 1 base; J trimming: 8 bases; junction bases outside the gene matches: 12. The CDR3 length is 16 residues. CDR3 loop: CASSQAGDRRMEGYTF. Here the CDR3 DNA reads TGTGCCAGCAGCCAAGCCGGGGACAGGCGAATGGAAGGCTACACCTTC. Filled out from reference TRBV14 and TRBJ1-2, the complete variable domain reads EAGVTQFPSHSVIEKGQTVTLRCDPISGHDNLYWYRRVMGKEIKFLLHFVKESKQDESGMPNNRFLAERTGGTYSTLKVQPAELEDSGVYFCASSQAGDRRMEGYTFGSGTRLTVV.

Notes on this clonotype: At one boundary the junction diverges from the germline segment, which might be a read error. The chain joins TRBV6-1 to TRBJ2-1; the match to TRBD1 covers 10 bases. Germline V gives CDR1 MNHNS, CDR2 SASEGT. The CDR3 totals 15 residues. CDR3 sequence reads: CANSVLGQGYNEQFF. The CDR3 region has the DNA TGTGCCAACAGTGTCTTGGGACAGGGGTACAATGAGCAGTTCTTC.

The sample holds many counts of this clonotype. The chain uses TRBV7-6 and TRBJ1-4, with D possibly matching TRBD1 (5 bases). This CDR3 is 15 amino acids long. V was clipped by 0 bases and J by 4 bases, with 9 bases between them. The germline gives CDR1 SGHVS, CDR2 FNYEAQ. The CDR3: CASSLAGADNEKLFF. The DNA for the CDR3 is TGTGCCAGCAGCTTAGCAGGGGCAGATAATGAAAAACTGTTTTTT.

The gene calls are TRBV14 and TRBJ2-1; 9 nucleotides align to TRBD2. This CDR3 contains 16 residues. V shed 4 bases and J 3 bases; nucleotides not matched to a gene: 7. The germline gives CDR1 SGHDN, CDR2 FVKESK. The chain's CDR3 is CASSPERGAYYNEQFF. The CDR3 region has the DNA TGTGCCAGCAGCCCCGAGCGGGGGGCCTACTACAATGAGCAGTTCTTC. Complete variable domain (other parts from reference TRBV14 and TRBJ2-1): EAGVTQFPSHSVIEKGQTVTLRCDPISGHDNLYWYRRVMGKEIKFLLHFVKESKQDESGMPNNRFLAERTGGTYSTLKVQPAELEDSGVYFCASSPERGAYYNEQFFGPGTRLTVL.

This clonotype occurred once. The V gene is TRBV12-3 or TRBV12-4, the J gene TRBJ1-5, with a weak D call TRBD1 (5 bases). Trimming pared 6 bases from V and 9 bases from J, leaving 15 bases between. This CDR3 region has 13 residues. CDR3 protein: CASSPGGTVPQHF. The CDR3 coding sequence is TGTGCCAGCAGCCCTGGCGGGACGGTGCCCCAGCATTTT.

This chain joins TRBV6-1 and TRBJ1-1; D uncertain. With 7 bases removed from V and 0 bases from J, the gap between germline ends came to 9 bases. The CDR3 has 13 residues. Germline V lookup: CDR1 MNHNS, CDR2 SASEGT. The CDR3 region is CASTGMMNTEAFF. As DNA, the CDR3 is TGTGCCAGCACCGGCATGATGAACACTGAAGCTTTCTTT.

This chain joins TRBV19 and TRBJ2-3; perhaps D is TRBD1 or TRBD2 (5 bases each). Germline V CDR1 and CDR2: LNHDA, SQIVND (reference sequence). The CDR3 totals 15 residues. The V and J ends lost 3 bases and 6 bases respectively, with 16 bases between them. CDR3 in amino acids: CASSIRDLGLDTQYF. The DNA of the CDR3 is TGTGCCAGTAGTATCCGGGACCTGGGGTTGGATACGCAGTATTTT.

V is TRBV9 and J is TRBJ2-3; D is unclear. The V and J ends lost 2 bases and 5 bases respectively, with 6 bases between them. CDR1 is SGDLS, CDR2 YYNGEE, per germline. The CDR3 totals 12 residues. CDR3 DNA sequence: TGTGCCAGCAGCGTGTCTGTAGATACGCAGTATTTT. Translation: CASSVSVDTQYF.